One sample yielded the 23 T cell receptor beta chains listed below, sequenced in a study of shared clonotypes between healthy human individuals. Profiling relied on immunoSEQ multiplex PCR, and the TCRdb table lists in-frame clones only, not all of them. The sample includes around 700,000 clones, more than 70% of them seen just once. What was sequenced was memory CD4+ T cells sorted from blood. Stated subset: CD45RA-negative fraction. These receptor sequences come from a young woman in good health.

This clone was seen only a few times. This chain connects TRBV19 to TRBJ2-3; possibly TRBD2 for D (6 bases). The CDR3 is made up of 14 amino acids. The germline V gene encodes CDR1 LNHDA and CDR2 SQIVND (reference sequence). Trimming shortened V by 5 bases and J by 4 bases, and 13 bases separated the two germline ends. The CDR3 reads CASSLSRDSDTQYF. In DNA, the CDR3 is TGTGCCAGTAGTCTGTCGCGGGACTCAGATACGCAGTATTTT.

The chain recombines TRBV6-1 with TRBJ1-5; D is possibly TRBD1 (6 bases). The CDR3 runs 14 residues. Deletions cut 6 bases from V and 2 bases from J, with 11 bases between. Germline assignment: CDR1 MNHNS and CDR2 SASEGT. The CDR3 sequence: CASSSGVGNQPQHF. CDR3 coding DNA: TGTGCCAGCAGCTCAGGGGTTGGCAATCAGCCCCAGCATTTT.

This clone was seen repeatedly, ten times or more. The J gene is TRBJ2-3, the V gene TRBV5-1; no reliable D call. Germline values: CDR1 SGHRS, CDR2 YFSETQ. Deletions cut 0 bases from V and 3 bases from J, with 11 bases between. This CDR3 is 15 amino acids long. Written as DNA, the CDR3 is TGCGCCAGCAGCTTGGCAAACCCCATGACAGATACGCAGTATTTT. This codes for CASSLANPMTDTQYF.

The chain recombines TRBV28 with TRBJ2-3; 7 bases align to TRBD2. Trimming removed 3 bases from V and 0 bases from J; junction bases left unmatched: 3. The CDR3 extends over 15 amino acids. CDR1 is MDHEN, CDR2 SYDVKM, per germline. This chain's CDR3 is CASSFPGLSTDTQYF. The CDR3 nucleotides read TGTGCCAGCAGTTTCCCGGGACTAAGCACAGATACGCAGTATTTT.

This clone was observed a handful of times. The rearrangement links TRBV29-1 to TRBJ1-2; the D is unclear. Germline CDR1 reads SQVTM; CDR2 reads ANQGSEA. V shed 2 bases and J shed 2 bases, with 6 bases lying between them. This CDR3 contains 12 residues. The CDR3 sequence: CSVEYANYGYTF. CDR3 in DNA: TGCAGCGTTGAATATGCGAACTATGGCTACACCTTC.

The chain employs TRBV28 and TRBJ1-2, with TRBD1 as a possible D gene (5 bases). Per germline, CDR1 MDHEN and CDR2 SYDVKM. This CDR3 contains 13 residues. V lost 3 bases, J lost 8 bases, and 13 bases lay in between. The CDR3 is CASSLGGEKGYTF. The CDR3 DNA follows: TGTGCCAGCAGTTTGGGAGGGGAGAAAGGCTACACCTTC.

This chain links TRBV5-4 with TRBJ2-2; D is unclear. Germline CDR1 SGHNT, CDR2 YYREEE (reference sequence). V shed 6 bases and J shed 0 bases, with 12 bases lying between them. This CDR3 has 15 residues. The CDR3 loop is CASTNDFANTGELFF. CDR3 DNA sequence: TGTGCCAGCACCAATGACTTCGCGAACACCGGGGAGCTGTTTTTT. Variable domain in full (rest from reference TRBV5-4 and TRBJ2-2): ETGVTQSPTHLIKTRGQQVTLRCSSQSGHNTVSWYQQALGQGPQFIFQYYREEENGRGNFPPRFSGLQFPNYSSELNVNALELDDSALYLCASTNDFANTGELFFGEGSRLTVL.

The genes are TRBV6-1 and TRBJ1-1; TRBD1 aligns across 7 bases. The CDR3 has 14 amino acids. V was clipped by 6 bases and J by 7 bases; unmatched bases: 11. Germline values: CDR1 MNHNS, CDR2 SASEGT. The CDR3 DNA is TGTGCCAGCAGGAACACAGGGGCCCTACTTGAAGCTTTCTTT. Translating it yields CASRNTGALLEAFF.

The V gene is TRBV28, the J gene TRBJ2-2, with 10 bases lining up with TRBD1. V was clipped by 6 bases and J by 2 bases; unmatched bases: 6. Germline CDR1 and CDR2: MDHEN and SYDVKM. CDR3 size: 16 residues. CDR3 loop: CASSSDRGVNTGELFF. CDR3 sequence (DNA): TGTGCCAGCAGCTCGGACAGGGGGGTTAACACCGGGGAGCTGTTTTTT.

V usage is TRBV28 and J usage is TRBJ2-7; D not resolved. This CDR3 has 15 amino acids. V lost 3 bases to trimming and J lost 4 bases, with 16 bases between them. Germline loops: CDR1 MDHEN, CDR2 SYDVKM. CDR3 region: CASSFRRNQMYEQYF. CDR3 DNA: TGTGCCAGCAGTTTTAGACGGAATCAAATGTACGAGCAGTACTTC.

This clone was picked up one time. The chain employs TRBV14 and TRBJ2-1; 10 bases are shared with TRBD2. This CDR3 comprises 14 residues. V shed 6 bases, J shed 3 bases, and the junction held 2 bases outside the gene matches. Germline loops: CDR1 SGHDN, CDR2 FVKESK. For the CDR3, the DNA is TGTGCCAGCAGTAGACTAGCGGGCTACAATGAGCAGTTCTTC. It yields the protein CASSRLAGYNEQFF.

This clone was seen only a few times. The J gene is TRBJ1-2, the V gene TRBV7-2; no definite D call. V dropped 6 bases and J dropped 6 bases, with 5 bases sitting between them. This CDR3 contains 10 residues. CDR1 is SGHTA and CDR2 is FQGNSA in the germline V gene. The CDR3 loop is CASRRNGYTF. In DNA form, the CDR3 reads TGTGCCAGCAGACGAAATGGCTACACCTTC.

Points on this clone: Given a much more abundant clone one base away, this may be a read error. The rearrangement links TRBV28 to TRBJ1-5, with D uncertain. Germline-derived CDR1 and CDR2 are MDHEN and SYDVKM. V lost 4 bases to trimming and J lost 4 bases, with 2 bases between them. CDR3 size: 11 residues. CDR3 DNA: TGTGCCAGCAGTTGGAATCAGCCCCAGCATTTT. Its protein product is CASSWNQPQHF.

A few counts support this clone. This sequence joins TRBV7-8 and TRBJ1-1; 7 nucleotides align to TRBD1. There are 14 residues in the CDR3. Germline assignment: CDR1 SGHVS and CDR2 FQNEAQ. V shed 5 bases and J 2 bases; nucleotides not matched to a gene: 5. CDR3 DNA: TGTGCCAGCAGCCCTAGGGACAGCAACACTGAAGCTTTCTTT. This codes for CASSPRDSNTEAFF.

This clone has just one count. The rearrangement joins TRBV12-5 to TRBJ2-1, with D perhaps being TRBD1 or TRBD2 (5 bases each). Germline V lookup: CDR1 LGHNT, CDR2 FRNRAP. The germline V and J ends were trimmed by 5 bases and 4 bases, with 15 bases remaining between them. This CDR3 comprises 15 residues. CDR3 residues: CASGAKGPTYNEQFF. CDR3 nucleotides: TGTGCTAGTGGTGCGAAGGGACCCACGTACAATGAGCAGTTCTTC.

A note on this clone: The same CDR3 can be traced to other DNA sequences in this sample. The chain employs TRBV2 and TRBJ2-5; D gene ambiguous. This CDR3 region has 11 residues. Trimming removed 7 bases at V and 3 bases at J, with 6 bases between. Germline V gene data show CDR1 as SNHLY and CDR2 as FYNNEI. The CDR3 is CASTQEETQYF. CDR3 nucleotides: TGTGCCAGCACTCAGGAAGAGACCCAGTACTTC.

This sequence joins TRBV30 and TRBJ2-5; 9 nucleotides agree with TRBD2. CDR1 GTSNPN and CDR2 SVGIG come from the germline V gene (reference sequence). The V gene end was trimmed by 3 bases and the J gene end by 5 bases; junction bases not matched to a gene: 10. CDR3 length: 15 residues. This chain's CDR3 is CAWSMGSGSSETQYF. The DNA of the CDR3 is TGTGCCTGGAGCATGGGTAGCGGGAGCAGCGAGACCCAGTACTTC.

The J gene is TRBJ2-3, the V gene TRBV27; 9 nucleotides line up with TRBD2. The CDR3 extends over 15 amino acids. Germline lookup yields CDR1 MNHEY and CDR2 SMNVEV (reference sequence). After removal of 3 bases from V and 2 bases from J, the junction contained 3 bases not matched to a gene. The CDR3, as DNA: TGTGCCAGCAGTTTCCTAGCGGGACACACAGATACGCAGTATTTT. Protein: CASSFLAGHTDTQYF.

This clone was observed many times. V usage is TRBV5-1 and J usage is TRBJ1-1, with D tentatively TRBD1 (6 bases). Germline V gives CDR1 SGHRS, CDR2 YFSETQ. V was cut by 0 bases and J by 0 bases, with 18 bases left in between. The CDR3 extends over 18 amino acids. The CDR3 DNA sequence: TGCGCCAGCAGCTTGGTCCCGGGGGGCCCAACTATGAACACTGAAGCTTTCTTT. Its translation: CASSLVPGGPTMNTEAFF.

The chain links TRBV23-1 to TRBJ2-5; 10 positions agree with TRBD1. TRBV23-1 is designated an ORF whose function remains uncertain. V shed 3 bases and J 4 bases; nucleotides not matched to a gene: 8. The CDR3 is 16 amino acids. CDR3 nucleotide sequence: TGCGCCAGCAGTCATTGGGACAGGGGTATGCGAGAGACCCAGTACTTC. Protein: CASSHWDRGMRETQYF.

This chain links TRBV11-2 with TRBJ2-7, with D possibly being TRBD2 (5 bases). The V and J ends lost 5 bases and 3 bases respectively, with 11 bases between them. The germline CDR1 and CDR2 sequences are SGHAT and FQNNGV. This CDR3 contains 13 residues. The CDR3 nucleotides are TGTGCCAGCAGCCTCTCTAGCAACTACGAGCAGTACTTC. Translated: CASSLSSNYEQYF. Filled out from reference TRBV11-2 and TRBJ2-7, the complete variable domain reads EAGVAQSPRYKIIEKRQSVAFWCNPISGHATLYWYQQILGQGPKLLIQFQNNGVVDDSQLPKDRFSAERLKGVDSTLKIQPAKLEDSAVYLCASSLSSNYEQYFGPGTRLTVT.

The chain recombines TRBV7-9 with TRBJ2-1; D gene unclear. The length of the CDR3 is 15 residues. Germline V gene lookup returns CDR1 SEHNR and CDR2 FQNEAQ (reference sequence). V was shortened by 5 bases and J by 0 bases, with 11 bases between the two germline ends. Here the CDR3 DNA reads TGTGCCAGCAGCGCCTACCCCTACTCCTACAATGAGCAGTTCTTC. The encoded protein is CASSAYPYSYNEQFF. Supplemented by reference TRBV7-9 and TRBJ2-1, the full variable domain reads DTGVSQNPRHKITKRGQNVTFRCDPISEHNRLYWYRQTLGQGPEFLTYFQNEAQLEKSRLLSDRFSAERPKGSFSTLEIQRTEQGDSAMYLCASSAYPYSYNEQFFGPGTRLTVL.

On this clone: The DNA is omitted, as the CDR3 cannot be located on it reliably, and the CDR3 follows TCRdb's listing. This chain uses TRBV29-1 with TRBJ2-7; TRBD1 was called by the table and not checked on the DNA. Germline assignment: CDR1 SQVTM and CDR2 ANQGSEA. The CDR3 is 13 residues long, counting both termini. The CDR3 reads CSCFLALSYEQYF.